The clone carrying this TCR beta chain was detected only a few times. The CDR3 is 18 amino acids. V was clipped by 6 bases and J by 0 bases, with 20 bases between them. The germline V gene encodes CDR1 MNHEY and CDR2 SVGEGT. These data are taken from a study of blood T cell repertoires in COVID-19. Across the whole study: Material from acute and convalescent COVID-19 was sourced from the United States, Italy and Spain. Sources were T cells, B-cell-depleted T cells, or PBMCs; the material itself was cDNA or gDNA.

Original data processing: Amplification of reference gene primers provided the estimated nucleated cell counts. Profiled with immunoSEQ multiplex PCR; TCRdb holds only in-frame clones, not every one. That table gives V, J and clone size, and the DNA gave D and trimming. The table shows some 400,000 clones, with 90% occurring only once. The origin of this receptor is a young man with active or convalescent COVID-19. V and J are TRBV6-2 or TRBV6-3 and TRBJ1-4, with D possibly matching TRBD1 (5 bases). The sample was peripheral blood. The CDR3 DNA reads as TGTGCCAGCAGCCCCACCCCGACAGTTCCTGCAACTAATGAAAAACTGTTTTTT. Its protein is CASSPTPTVPATNEKLFF.